This TCR beta chain was documented in a study of response to subunit inactivated influenza vaccine. V gave up 0 bases and J gave up 3 bases, with 12 bases separating them. The germline V gene encodes CDR1 DFQATT and CDR2 SNEGSKA (reference sequence). The length of the CDR3 is 15 residues. TCRdb used MiXCR to reprocess the RT-PCR reads, holding one entry per CDR3 protein. The table has roughly 190,000 distinct CDR3 sequences, approximately 14% seen once. Whole-study findings and limits: There was a suggestion from the authors that each seasonal influenza vaccination recruits few new T cells.

In this sample, this clonotype turned up a few times. Its antigen is undetermined. The chain joins TRBV20-1 to TRBJ2-1, with a possible D match to TRBD2 (6 bases). The sequence came from a man over 45 who received an inactivated influenza vaccine. The sample in question was CD8+ T cells sorted from PBMCs, obtained less than 6 days after vaccination. As DNA, the CDR3 is TGCAGTGCTAGAGATGCCGGGAGAAGCTACAATGAGCAGTTCTTC. Translated: CSARDAGRSYNEQFF.